This T cell receptor beta chain was identified during a study of blood T cells in healthy people across ages. The second PCR ran roughly 6 to 11 cycles with a sample-barcoded 5' primer and J-beta primers. Every single cDNA molecule received a tag from a template-switch adaptor with 12 random nucleotides. TCRdb re-derived calls from the 5' RACE reads in MiXCR, one entry per CDR3 protein. The sample records some 640,000 distinct CDR3 sequences, about 30% being singletons. Collection of roughly 9.8 milliliters of peripheral blood was performed for each donor. This clonotype was recorded at least ten times. The antigen is undetermined. Germline V gene lookup returns CDR1 LGHDT and CDR2 YNNKEL (reference sequence). The V end was cut by 1 base, the J end by 3 bases, with 14 bases between. This CDR3 has 16 residues. Study-level findings and limits: Diversity figures derived from one million T cells were judged to underestimate the true value.

Sequenced: blood. The sequence was obtained from a woman aged 80 or over in good health. V is TRBV3-1 and J is TRBJ2-3; a possible D gene is TRBD2 (7 bases). This chain's CDR3 is CASSQGGGGATDTQYF. CDR3 nucleotides: TGTGCCAGCAGCCAAGGTGGGGGGGGGGCGACAGATACGCAGTATTTT.